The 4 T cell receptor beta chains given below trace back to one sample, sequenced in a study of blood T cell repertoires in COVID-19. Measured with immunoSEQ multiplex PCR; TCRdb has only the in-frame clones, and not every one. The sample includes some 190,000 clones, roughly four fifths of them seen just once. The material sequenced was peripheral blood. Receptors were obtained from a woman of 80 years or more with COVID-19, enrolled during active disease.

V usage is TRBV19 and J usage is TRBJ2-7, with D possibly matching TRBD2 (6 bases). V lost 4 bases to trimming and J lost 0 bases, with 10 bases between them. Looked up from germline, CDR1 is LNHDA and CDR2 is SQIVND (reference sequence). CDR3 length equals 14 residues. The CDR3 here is CASSTSASSYEQYF. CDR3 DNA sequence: TGTGCCAGTAGTACTAGCGCAAGCTCCTACGAGCAGTACTTC.

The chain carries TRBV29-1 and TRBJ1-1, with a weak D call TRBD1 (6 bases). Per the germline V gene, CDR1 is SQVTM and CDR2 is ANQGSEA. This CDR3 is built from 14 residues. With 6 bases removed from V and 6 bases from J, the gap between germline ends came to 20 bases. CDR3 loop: CSVVSQGSNPEAFF. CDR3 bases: TGCAGCGTGGTATCACAGGGTTCGAATCCTGAAGCTTTCTTT.

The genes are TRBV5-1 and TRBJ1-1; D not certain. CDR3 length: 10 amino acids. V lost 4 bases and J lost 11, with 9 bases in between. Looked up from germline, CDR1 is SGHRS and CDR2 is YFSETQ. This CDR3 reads CASSLPGAFF. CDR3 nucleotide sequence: TGCGCCAGCAGCCTCCCGGGGGCTTTCTTT.

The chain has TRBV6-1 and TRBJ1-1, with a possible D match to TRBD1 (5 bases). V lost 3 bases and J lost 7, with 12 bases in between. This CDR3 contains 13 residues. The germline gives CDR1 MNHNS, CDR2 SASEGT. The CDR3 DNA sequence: TGTGCCAGCAGTGACGGGGGAGTACTTGAAGCTTTCTTT. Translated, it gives CASSDGGVLEAFF.